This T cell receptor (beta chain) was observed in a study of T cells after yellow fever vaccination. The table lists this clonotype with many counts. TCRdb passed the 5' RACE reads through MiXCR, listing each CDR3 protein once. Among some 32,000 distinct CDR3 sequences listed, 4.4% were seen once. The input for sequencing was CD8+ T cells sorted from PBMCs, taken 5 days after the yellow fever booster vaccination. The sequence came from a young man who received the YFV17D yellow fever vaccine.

The CDR3 DNA reads TGTGCCAGCAGCTTCCCTGGGACAGGGGAGAATGAGCAGTTCTTC. It translates to CASSFPGTGENEQFF. The gene calls are TRBV7-6 and TRBJ2-1, with 10 bases identical to TRBD1. This CDR3 spans 15 amino acids. Germline V lookup: CDR1 SGHVS, CDR2 FNYEAQ. The J segment lost 7 bases and the V segment lost 3 bases, leaving 6 bases of the junction unmatched.